These 24 T cell receptor beta chains came from one sample sequenced in a study of blood T cells in healthy people across ages. The authors ran a second PCR of roughly 6 to 12 cycles using a sample-barcoded 5' primer and a J-beta primer mix. TCRdb re-analysed the 5' RACE reads in MiXCR, keeping a single row per CDR3 protein. The sample consists of 540,000 or so distinct CDR3 sequences, around 50% of them appearing once. Specimen: blood. All receptors come from a man older than 75 in good health.

This clonotype was found a few times. J is TRBJ2-7 and V is TRBV15, with D possibly being TRBD2 (6 bases). The J call is doubtful: the DNA matches TRBJ2-5 better. Germline V gene data show CDR1 as LNHNV and CDR2 as YYDKDF (reference sequence). The CDR3 contains 15 residues. The DNA for the CDR3 is TGTGCCACCAGCAGAGTTGGGGACTTTGGAGAGACCCAGTACTTC. This codes for CATSRVGDFGETQYF.

V gene TRBV15 combines with J gene TRBJ2-1, with D perhaps matching TRBD2 (6 bases). The CDR3 runs 15 residues. The germline CDR1 and CDR2 sequences are LNHNV and YYDKDF (reference sequence). Trimming took 3 bases from V and 6 from J, leaving 15 bases between them. The chain's CDR3 is CATSSGRGAANEQFF. DNA of the CDR3: TGTGCCACCAGCAGTGGTCGCGGGGCGGCCAATGAGCAGTTCTTC.

In nucleotides, the CDR3 is TGTGCCAGCAGAGCTAGCGGCGGTATCACAGATACGCAGTATTTT. Translation gives CASRASGGITDTQYF. The chain is built from TRBV7-9 and TRBJ2-3, with TRBD2 identical over 7 bases. Trimming took 6 bases from V and 2 from J; bases not matched to a gene: 8. The CDR3 covers 15 residues. Germline assignment: CDR1 SEHNR and CDR2 FQNEAQ (reference sequence). The complete variable domain, with remaining parts taken from reference TRBV7-9 and TRBJ2-3, reads DTGVSQNPRHKITKRGQNVTFRCDPISEHNRLYWYRQTLGQGPEFLTYFQNEAQLEKSRLLSDRFSAERPKGSFSTLEIQRTEQGDSAMYLCASRASGGITDTQYFGPGTRLTVL.

A remark on this clonotype: A much larger clone is a single base away; this may be a read error. The genes are TRBV6-6 and TRBJ1-6; tentative D call: TRBD1 (5 bases). The CDR3 extends over 12 amino acids. V shed 9 bases and J shed 12 bases, with 15 bases lying between them. From germline, CDR1 is MNHNY and CDR2 SVGAGI (reference sequence). The DNA for the CDR3 is TGTGCCAGGCGGGACGGGGATTTACCCCTCCACTTT. It translates to CARRDGDLPLHF.

This clonotype was detected only a few times. J is TRBJ2-7 and V is TRBV6-6; maybe TRBD2 (6 bases). V was clipped by 0 bases and J by 10 bases, with 22 bases between them. Germline CDR1 and CDR2: MNHNY and SVGAGI (reference sequence). This CDR3 contains 16 residues. CDR3 in DNA: TGTGCCAGCAGTTACTCAGGAGGGGTAGGAAATACTGAACAGTACTTC. It specifies CASSYSGGVGNTEQYF.

Here the CDR3 DNA reads TGCGCCAGCAGCCAAGGTCTAGGGGAAGCTTTCTTT. Its translation: CASSQGLGEAFF. This chain uses TRBV4-3 with TRBJ1-1, with unresolved D. Germline V gene lookup returns CDR1 LGHNA and CDR2 YSLEER. CDR3 length: 12 amino acids. Trimming shortened V by 1 base and J by 8 bases, and 8 bases separated the two germline ends.

The V and J genes are TRBV4-3 and TRBJ1-1; no definite D call. Trimming cost V 0 bases and J 1 base, with 6 bases left between them. The CDR3 covers 14 residues. Germline loops: CDR1 LGHNA, CDR2 YSLEER. DNA of the CDR3: TGCGCCAGCAGCCAAGAAATACGGAACACTGAAGCTTTCTTT. Protein: CASSQEIRNTEAFF.

Of note for this clonotype: Sequence at one end of the junction differs from germline and may be a read error. The gene calls are TRBV6-1 and TRBJ2-1; 8 bases match TRBD1. The CDR3 has 15 amino acids. CDR1 and CDR2 (germline): MNHNS, SASEGT. This CDR3 is CASSEQGAAHNEQFF. In DNA form, the CDR3 reads TGTGCCAGCAGTGAACAGGGGGCGGCCCACAATGAGCAGTTTTTC.

About this clonotype: This may arise from a read error, as a much more abundant clone is one base away. The chain joins TRBV28 to TRBJ2-7, with D hard to call. Germline assignment: CDR1 MDHEN and CDR2 SYDVKM. Trimming left V 8 bases short and J 0 bases short, with 5 bases between. This CDR3 is built from 11 residues. The CDR3 spells CASWSSYEQYF. DNA for the CDR3: TGTGCCAGCTGGAGCTCCTACGAGCAGTACTTC.

The V call is TRBV4-2, the J call TRBJ2-2; 9 nucleotides match TRBD1. The germline V gene has CDR1 LGHNA and CDR2 YNFKEQ. The V and J ends lost 0 bases and 4 bases, in that order; junction bases with no gene match: 6. CDR3 length: 17 residues. CDR3 DNA sequence: TGTGCCAGCAGCCAAGATGAGGGGACAGGGTTCACCGGGGAGCTGTTTTTT. Translated: CASSQDEGTGFTGELFF.

This clonotype was observed once. At one boundary the junction diverges from the germline segment, which might be a read error. The chain recombines TRBV4-1 with TRBJ2-1; 8 nucleotides match TRBD2. Germline CDR1 MGHRA, CDR2 YSYEKL. The CDR3 totals 15 residues. The CDR3 coding sequence is TGCGCCAGCAGCGAAGAGAGACTAGCGAGGGGTGAGCAGTTCTTC. Its translation: CASSEERLARGEQFF.

This clonotype was detected once. For the CDR3, the DNA is TGTGCCACCAGTGACCCGGGACAGGTCAGCGAGCAGTTCTTC. Translated, it gives CATSDPGQVSEQFF. This chain links TRBV24-1 with TRBJ2-1, with 8 positions matching TRBD1. Trimming cost V 4 bases and J 10 bases; bases outside gene matches: 8. Per germline, CDR1 KGHDR and CDR2 SFDVKD. CDR3 length: 14 residues.

The sample holds a few counts of this clonotype. The V gene is TRBV10-3, the J gene TRBJ2-7; D is undetermined. Trimming stripped 6 bases from V and 0 bases from J, with 12 bases between. This CDR3 comprises 14 residues. The germline gives CDR1 ENHRY, CDR2 SYGVKD. As DNA, the CDR3 is TGTGCCATCAGGCCAGCTGGGGACTCCTACGAGCAGTACTTC. Translated: CAIRPAGDSYEQYF.

This clonotype occurred a few times. The V call is TRBV20-1, the J call TRBJ2-7, with D unresolved. CDR1 and CDR2 (germline): DFQATT, SNEGSKA (reference sequence). The CDR3 is 12 residues long. The V end lost 7 bases, the J end lost 5 bases, and 15 bases lay between the germline ends. CDR3 in amino acids: CSVATGNHEQYF. CDR3 nucleotide sequence: TGCAGTGTCGCGACCGGAAACCACGAGCAGTACTTC.

This chain joins TRBV7-8 and TRBJ2-1, with TRBD2 matching 11 bases. There are 15 residues in the CDR3. V was clipped by 5 bases and J by 9 bases; unmatched bases: 9. Germline-derived CDR1 and CDR2 are SGHVS and FQNEAQ. The CDR3 reads CASSPFGGLAAEQFF. In DNA, the CDR3 is TGTGCCAGCAGCCCCTTTGGGGGACTAGCGGCTGAGCAGTTCTTC.

The chain uses TRBV28 and TRBJ2-1, with TRBD2 matching 14 bases. Germline CDR1 reads MDHEN; CDR2 reads SYDVKM. The CDR3 sequence is 17 residues long. Trimming took 5 bases from V and 6 from J; bases not matched to a gene: 9. The CDR3 reads CASSLAGTSGRANEQFF. CDR3 coding DNA: TGTGCCAGCAGTCTAGCCGGGACTAGCGGGAGAGCCAATGAGCAGTTCTTC.

The genes are TRBV3-1 and TRBJ1-2, with a possible D match to TRBD1 (5 bases). Looked up from germline, CDR1 is LGHDT and CDR2 is YNNKEL (reference sequence). V lost 1 base to trimming and J lost 8 bases, with 20 bases between them. The CDR3 has 16 residues. CDR3 region: CASSQVAPAGEEGYTF. The CDR3, as DNA: TGTGCCAGCAGCCAAGTGGCCCCCGCGGGGGAGGAGGGCTACACCTTC.

The CDR3 spells CASSQGDAVGYEQYF. The CDR3 nucleotides read TGCGCCAGCAGCCAAGGGGACGCAGTCGGGTACGAGCAGTACTTC. This sequence joins TRBV4-3 and TRBJ2-7; either TRBD1 or TRBD2 may supply D (5 bases each). This CDR3 has 15 amino acids. Germline CDR1 reads LGHNA; CDR2 reads YSLEER. Trimming took 1 base from V and 4 from J, leaving 14 bases between them.

The chain employs TRBV5-1 and TRBJ2-7; possibly TRBD1 or TRBD2 for D (5 bases each). Germline loops: CDR1 SGHRS, CDR2 YFSETQ. The CDR3 loop spans 12 amino acids. V was trimmed by 6 bases and J by 5 bases, leaving 12 bases between them. The CDR3, as DNA: TGCGCCAGCACCAGGGACCTTAACGAGCAGTACTTC. It encodes CASTRDLNEQYF.

V gene TRBV5-1 combines with J gene TRBJ2-3, with D possibly being TRBD1 or TRBD2 (6 bases each). Germline values: CDR1 SGHRS, CDR2 YFSETQ. The CDR3 extends over 16 amino acids. The ends were cut back, 2 bases at V and 4 bases at J, with 17 bases in the middle. In DNA, the CDR3 is TGCGCCAGCAGCTTTGAACAGGGCAGGGAGGCAGATACGCAGTATTTT. This codes for CASSFEQGREADTQYF.

This chain uses TRBV20-1 with TRBJ2-1; 7 nucleotides match TRBD2. Per the germline V gene, CDR1 is DFQATT and CDR2 is SNEGSKA (reference sequence). There are 13 residues in the CDR3. J lost 8 bases, V lost 6 bases, and 10 bases had no gene match. The chain's CDR3 is CSAGGGRTDEQFF. For the CDR3, the DNA is TGCAGTGCGGGGGGGGGGAGAACGGATGAGCAGTTCTTC.

V is TRBV29-1 and J is TRBJ2-1; tentatively, D is TRBD2 (5 bases). CDR3 size: 12 residues. CDR1 SQVTM and CDR2 ANQGSEA come from the germline V gene. Trimming pared 7 bases from V and 10 bases from J, leaving 17 bases between. CDR3 sequence (DNA): TGCAGCGCGTTGGTATACGGGAAAGAGCAGTTCTTC. Its translation is CSALVYGKEQFF.

Only a few counts were recorded for this clonotype. The chain recombines TRBV7-2 with TRBJ2-5; D might be TRBD2 (6 bases). The CDR3 totals 15 residues. Trimming stripped 4 bases from V and 4 bases from J, with 16 bases between. The germline V gene encodes CDR1 SGHTA and CDR2 FQGNSA. The CDR3: CASSWLGGGGETQYF. The CDR3 DNA reads TGTGCCAGCAGCTGGCTCGGGGGAGGAGGAGAGACCCAGTACTTC.

Only a few counts were recorded for this clonotype. V gene TRBV6-2 or TRBV6-3 combines with J gene TRBJ2-6; 10 bases are shared with TRBD2. The junction had 3 bases not matched to a gene; V was cut back by 7 bases and J by 0 bases. The CDR3 has 16 amino acids. Germline CDR1 reads MNHEY; CDR2 reads SVGEGT. CDR3 bases: TGTGCCAGCACCACTAGCGGGACCTCTGGGGCCAACGTCCTGACTTTC. This translates into CASTTSGTSGANVLTF.